This T cell receptor (beta chain) was profiled in a study of blood T cell repertoires in COVID-19. Profiling relied on immunoSEQ multiplex PCR, and the TCRdb table lists in-frame clones only, not all of them. The table records 150,000 to 200,000 clones, around nine tenths of them present only once. The CDR3 has 13 residues. The sequenced sample consisted of peripheral blood. V gene TRBV21-1 combines with J gene TRBJ2-7; the DNA was not compared with TRBD1, the D call given in the table. TRBV21-1 is a pseudogene segment. This TCR was recovered from a man between 18 and 35 years old with active or convalescent COVID-19. The CDR3 spells CASSGTAVEEQYV. For the CDR3, the DNA is TGTGCCAGCAGCGGGACAGCGGTGGAGGAGCAGTACGTC.